Included here is one TCR beta chain sequence, with context. These data are taken from a study of blood T cell repertoires in COVID-19. The repertoire was sequenced with immunoSEQ multiplex PCR; TCRdb's copy has only in-frame clones and lacks some. The sample holds fewer than 200,000 clones, 90% to 95% seen once. This CDR3 has 13 residues. Trimming removed 4 bases from V and 8 bases from J, with 14 bases in between. The germline gives CDR1 LGHDT, CDR2 YNNKEL (reference sequence). The TCR sequence derives from a woman between 45 and 60 years old with acute or convalescent COVID-19. V usage is TRBV3-1 (or the pseudogene TRBV3-2) and J usage is TRBJ1-2; a possible D gene is TRBD1 (6 bases). The specimen sequenced was peripheral blood. The CDR3 is CASSPGGRRGYTF. Written as DNA, the CDR3 is TGTGCCAGCAGCCCCGGGGGGCGGAGGGGCTACACCTTC.